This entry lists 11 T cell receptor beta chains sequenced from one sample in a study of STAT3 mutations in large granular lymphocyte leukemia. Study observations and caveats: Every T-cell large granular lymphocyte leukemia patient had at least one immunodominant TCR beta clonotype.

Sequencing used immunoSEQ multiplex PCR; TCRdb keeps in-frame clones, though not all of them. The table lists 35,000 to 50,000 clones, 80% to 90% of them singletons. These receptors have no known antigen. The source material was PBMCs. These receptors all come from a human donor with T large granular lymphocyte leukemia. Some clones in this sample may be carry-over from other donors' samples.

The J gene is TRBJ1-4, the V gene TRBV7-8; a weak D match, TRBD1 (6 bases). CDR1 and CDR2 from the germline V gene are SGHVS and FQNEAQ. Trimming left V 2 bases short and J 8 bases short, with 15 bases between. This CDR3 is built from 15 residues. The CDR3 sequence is CASSLRARGGEKLFF. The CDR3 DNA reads TGTGCCAGCAGCTTAAGGGCCAGGGGAGGGGAAAAACTGTTTTTT.

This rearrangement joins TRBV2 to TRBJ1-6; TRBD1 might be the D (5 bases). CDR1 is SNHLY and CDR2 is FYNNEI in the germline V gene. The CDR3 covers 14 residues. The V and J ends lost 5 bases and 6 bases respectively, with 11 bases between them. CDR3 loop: CASSPRVVNSPLHF. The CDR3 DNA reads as TGTGCCAGCAGTCCCAGGGTAGTTAATTCACCCCTCCACTTT. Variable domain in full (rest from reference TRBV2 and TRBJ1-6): EPEVTQTPSHQVTQMGQEVILRCVPISNHLYFYWYRQILGQKVEFLVSFYNNEISEKSEIFDDQFSVERPDGSNFTLKIRSTKLEDSAMYFCASSPRVVNSPLHFGNGTRLTVT.

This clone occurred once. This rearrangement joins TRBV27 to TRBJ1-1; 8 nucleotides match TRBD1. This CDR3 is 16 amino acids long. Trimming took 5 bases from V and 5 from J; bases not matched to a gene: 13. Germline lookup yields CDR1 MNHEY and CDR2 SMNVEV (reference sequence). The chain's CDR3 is CASSLALAGGRTEAFF. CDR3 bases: TGTGCCAGCAGTCTAGCTTTGGCAGGGGGCAGGACTGAAGCTTTCTTT.

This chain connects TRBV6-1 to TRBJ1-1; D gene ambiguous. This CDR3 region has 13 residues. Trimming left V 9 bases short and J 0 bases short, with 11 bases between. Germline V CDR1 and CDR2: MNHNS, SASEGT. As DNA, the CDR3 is TGTGCCAGTATCCCTCAGCTGAACACTGAAGCTTTCTTT. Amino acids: CASIPQLNTEAFF.

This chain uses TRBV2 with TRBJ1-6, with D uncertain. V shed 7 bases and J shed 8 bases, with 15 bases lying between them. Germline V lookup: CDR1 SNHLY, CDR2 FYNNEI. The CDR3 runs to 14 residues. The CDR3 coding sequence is TGTGCCAGCATTACCGACCCCAGCTATTCACCCCTCCACTTT. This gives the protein CASITDPSYSPLHF.

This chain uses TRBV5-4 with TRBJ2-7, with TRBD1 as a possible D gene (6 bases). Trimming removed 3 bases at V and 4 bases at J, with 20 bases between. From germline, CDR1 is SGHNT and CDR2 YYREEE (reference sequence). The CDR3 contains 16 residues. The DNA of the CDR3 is TGTGCCAGCAGCTCCGGAAGGAACAGGGAACCTTACGAGCAGTACTTC. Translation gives CASSSGRNREPYEQYF.

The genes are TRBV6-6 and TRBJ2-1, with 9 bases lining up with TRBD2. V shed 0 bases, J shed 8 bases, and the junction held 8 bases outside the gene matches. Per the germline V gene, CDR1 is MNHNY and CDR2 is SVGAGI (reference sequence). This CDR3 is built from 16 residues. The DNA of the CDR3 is TGTGCCAGCAGTTACTCGAAGGGCGGGGGGGCGGATGAGCAGTTCTTC. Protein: CASSYSKGGGADEQFF.

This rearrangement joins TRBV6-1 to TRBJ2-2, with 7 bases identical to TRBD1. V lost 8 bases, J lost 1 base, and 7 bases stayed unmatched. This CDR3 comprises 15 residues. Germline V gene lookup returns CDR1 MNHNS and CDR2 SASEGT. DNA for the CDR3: TGTGCCAGCTCTGGGTGGGACAGGAACACCGGGGAGCTGTTTTTT. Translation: CASSGWDRNTGELFF.

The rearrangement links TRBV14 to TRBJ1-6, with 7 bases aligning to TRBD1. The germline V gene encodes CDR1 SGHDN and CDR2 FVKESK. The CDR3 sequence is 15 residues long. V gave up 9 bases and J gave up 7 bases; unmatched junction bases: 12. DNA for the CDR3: TGTGCCAGTAAAGGGGGCGGCGGGGACAATTCACCCCTCCACTTT. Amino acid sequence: CASKGGGGDNSPLHF.

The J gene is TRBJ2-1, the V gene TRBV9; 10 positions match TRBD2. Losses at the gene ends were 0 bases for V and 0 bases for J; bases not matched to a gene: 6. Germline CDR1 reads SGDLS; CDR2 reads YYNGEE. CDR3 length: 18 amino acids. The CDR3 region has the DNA TGTGCCAGCAGCGTAGAGGTAGCGGGGGGTAGCTCCTACAATGAGCAGTTCTTC. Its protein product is CASSVEVAGGSSYNEQFF.

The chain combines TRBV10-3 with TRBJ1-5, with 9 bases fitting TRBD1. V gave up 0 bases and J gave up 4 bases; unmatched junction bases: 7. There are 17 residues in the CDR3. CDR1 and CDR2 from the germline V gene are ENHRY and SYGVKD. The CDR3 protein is CAISESLGTGSNQPQHF. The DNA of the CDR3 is TGTGCCATCAGTGAGTCGTTAGGGACAGGGTCGAATCAGCCCCAGCATTTT.